The table lists the clone carrying this T cell receptor beta chain with many counts. Its antigen is currently unknown. The sample comes from a study of breast tumors, draining lymph nodes, adjacent tissues. Each CDR3 protein gets one entry after TCRdb re-called the multiplex PCR reads with MiXCR. The data contain about 200,000 distinct CDR3 sequences, approximately 33% of them singletons. Breast cancer patients provided tissue from their axillary draining lymph nodes. The CDR3 is 15 amino acids. Germline CDR1 and CDR2: PRHDT and FYEKMQ (reference sequence). V shed 1 base, J shed 4 bases, and the junction held 5 bases outside the gene matches. Study results and caveats: Findings are consistent with lymph node origin and intratumoral expansion of most tumor T cells. Tumor repertoires ranked between lymph nodes and nontumor tissue in diversity, with V and J gene preferences.

This rearrangement joins TRBV13 to TRBJ2-7, with TRBD2 identical over 9 bases. Sequencing used axillary lymph node tissue. The receptor's source is a female donor with breast cancer. Some clones in this sample may be carry-over from other donors' samples. The chain's CDR3 is CASSLALSGRYEQYF. CDR3 DNA: TGTGCCAGCAGCTTAGCGCTTAGCGGGAGATACGAGCAGTACTTC.